The source of this T cell receptor beta chain is a study of T-cell reconstitution after alpha-beta-depleted transplantation in children. Findings and caveats of the study: Certain patients had high TCRbeta diversity at day 60, and it came from recipient T cells and thymic progenitors that survived. Counts and diversity of T cells one year after transplant came mostly from newly produced T cells. Reportedly, alpha-beta T cells present about two months post-transplant originated from several hundred expanded clones of graft origin.

V was cut by 1 base and J by 0 bases, with 7 bases left in between. CDR3 length equals 14 residues. Germline lookup yields CDR1 SSHAT and CDR2 FNYEAQ (reference sequence). Comment on this clonotype: Its antigen remains unidentified.

TCRbeta library construction was performed incorporating unique molecular identifiers. TCRdb reprocessed the PCR reads with MiXCR, giving one entry per CDR3 protein. The data contain hundreds of thousands of distinct CDR3 sequences, 6.5% to 9% of them singletons. The receptor was isolated from a female patient aged 2-15 years who had a stem cell transplant for Fanconi anemia, so the T cells may come from the graft donor. The input for sequencing was peripheral blood, taken 360 days after TCRalphabeta/CD19-depleted stem cell transplant. This chain joins TRBV7-7 and TRBJ2-7; D not resolved. CDR3 DNA: TGTGCCAGCAGCTTAGGGTCCGGCTCCTACGAGCAGTACTTC. Its translation: CASSLGSGSYEQYF.